These 18 T cell receptor beta chains were all obtained from the same sample, sequenced in a study of shared clonotypes between healthy human individuals. The protocol was immunoSEQ multiplex PCR, while the TCRdb copy is restricted to in-frame clones and leaves out a portion. This table has about 2,500,000 clones, roughly 92% appearing once. Sequencing input: naive CD4+ T cells sorted from blood. The sample's subset: CD45RA+ positively selected. These receptor sequences come from a man aged 18-30 years in good health.

The V gene is TRBV5-1, the J gene TRBJ2-2, with 7 nucleotides matching TRBD1. Germline V gives CDR1 SGHRS, CDR2 YFSETQ. V dropped 8 bases and J dropped 5; count of bases not matched to a gene: 9. The CDR3 has 14 amino acids. The chain's CDR3 is CASSRDRDTGELFF. The CDR3 coding sequence is TGCGCCAGTTCGAGGGACAGAGATACCGGGGAGCTGTTTTTT.

J is TRBJ2-1 and V is TRBV5-1, with 9 nucleotides matching TRBD2. The CDR3 runs to 15 residues. V trimming: 3 bases; J trimming: 7 bases; junction bases outside the gene matches: 8. CDR1 and CDR2 (germline): SGHRS, YFSETQ. CDR3 nucleotide sequence: TGCGCCAGCAGCTCTGGGACTAGCTTTCTGAATGAGCAGTTCTTC. Its translation: CASSSGTSFLNEQFF.

As concerns this clone: Other nucleotide sequences in the sample specify the same CDR3. V and J are TRBV30 and TRBJ2-2; 7 bases are shared with TRBD1. CDR1 and CDR2 from the germline V gene are GTSNPN and SVGIG (reference sequence). V trimming: 3 bases; J trimming: 4 bases; junction bases outside the gene matches: 5. The CDR3 spans 14 residues. The CDR3 protein is CAWRPAGGTGELFF. In nucleotides, the CDR3 is TGTGCCTGGAGACCAGCAGGGGGCACCGGGGAGCTGTTTTTT.

Points on this clone: Distinct nucleotide sequences in the sample also encode this CDR3. V usage is TRBV6-5 and J usage is TRBJ2-7; 7 nucleotides line up with TRBD1. The CDR3 runs 13 residues. The V segment lost 6 bases and the J segment 3 bases; nucleotides outside the gene matches: 5. Per the germline V gene, CDR1 is MNHEY and CDR2 is SVGAGI. CDR3 protein: CASSRTGNYEQYF. The CDR3 DNA reads as TGTGCCAGCAGCAGGACAGGAAACTACGAGCAGTACTTC.

V gene TRBV7-2 combines with J gene TRBJ1-1, with 7 positions matching TRBD1. Germline V gene lookup returns CDR1 SGHTA and CDR2 FQGNSA. Unmatched junction bases numbered 6, after V lost 3 bases and J lost 8 bases. This CDR3 contains 13 residues. The CDR3 region has the DNA TGTGCCAGCAGCTTCCGACAGGGCAGCGAAGCTTTCTTT. This encodes CASSFRQGSEAFF.

V gene TRBV5-1 combines with J gene TRBJ1-2, with D tentatively TRBD1 (5 bases). This CDR3 region has 12 residues. Germline CDR1 SGHRS, CDR2 YFSETQ. V dropped 5 bases and J dropped 6 bases, with 11 bases sitting between them. CDR3 loop: CASRGDLDGYTF. The DNA for the CDR3 is TGCGCCAGCAGGGGGGACCTAGATGGCTACACCTTC.

CDR3 loop: CASSINSGSDIQYF. In DNA form, the CDR3 reads TGTGCCAGCAGCATTAATAGCGGGAGTGACATTCAGTACTTC. The chain combines TRBV11-3 with TRBJ2-4; 9 bases fit TRBD2. The V gene end was trimmed by 5 bases and the J gene end by 8 bases; junction bases not matched to a gene: 7. CDR3 size: 14 residues. Germline V gives CDR1 SGHNT, CDR2 YENEEA.

The chain couples TRBV27 to TRBJ2-3; the D is unclear. Per germline, CDR1 MNHEY and CDR2 SMNVEV (reference sequence). The CDR3 contains 13 residues. V was clipped by 0 bases and J by 7 bases, with 8 bases between them. The CDR3 loop is CASSLSLPYTQYF. The CDR3 DNA reads TGTGCCAGCAGTTTATCTTTGCCGTATACGCAGTATTTT.

CDR3 protein: CASSSPTGPYEQYF. CDR3 nucleotide sequence: TGTGCCAGCAGTTCTCCTACAGGGCCCTACGAGCAGTACTTC. The chain joins TRBV6-5 to TRBJ2-7, with a possible D match to TRBD1 (6 bases). This CDR3 comprises 14 residues. Trimming pared 4 bases from V and 2 bases from J, leaving 12 bases between. Germline V gives CDR1 MNHEY, CDR2 SVGAGI.

This clone was seen once. The V and J genes are TRBV27 and TRBJ2-3, with TRBD2 as a possible D gene (6 bases). Trimming left V 5 bases short and J 1 base short, with 13 bases between. The germline V gene has CDR1 MNHEY and CDR2 SMNVEV (reference sequence). CDR3 length equals 15 residues. Written as DNA, the CDR3 is TGTGCCAGCAGTAGGAGGGCCCAAGGCACAGATACGCAGTATTTT. Protein sequence: CASSRRAQGTDTQYF.

The rearrangement uses TRBV18 and TRBJ1-1; 11 bases are a match to TRBD1. The germline CDR1 and CDR2 sequences are KGHSH and LQKENI. The V and J ends lost 5 bases and 0 bases, in that order; junction bases with no gene match: 2. The CDR3 spans 15 residues. Written as DNA, the CDR3 is TGTGCCAGCTCAGCGGGACAGGGGGTGAACACTGAAGCTTTCTTT. Residues: CASSAGQGVNTEAFF.

The chain uses TRBV7-2 and TRBJ1-5; D is unclear. Germline V gives CDR1 SGHTA, CDR2 FQGNSA. Trimming shortened V by 1 base and J by 9 bases, and 10 bases separated the two germline ends. This CDR3 spans 13 amino acids. In nucleotides, the CDR3 is TGTGCCAGCAGCTTAGGAAGGGTCGCGCCCCAGCATTTT. Amino acid sequence: CASSLGRVAPQHF.

The V gene is TRBV5-1, the J gene TRBJ2-3, with 8 bases matching TRBD1. Germline assignment: CDR1 SGHRS and CDR2 YFSETQ. The CDR3 loop spans 16 amino acids. Trimming took 4 bases from V and 2 from J; bases not matched to a gene: 9. The CDR3 loop is CASSPGGQGFTDTQYF. CDR3 in DNA: TGCGCCAGCAGCCCGGGCGGACAGGGTTTCACAGATACGCAGTATTTT.

V and J are TRBV7-8 and TRBJ1-1; D gene ambiguous. The CDR3 loop spans 14 amino acids. Germline CDR1 and CDR2: SGHVS and FQNEAQ. Trimming cost V 6 bases and J 0 bases, with 11 bases left between them. The CDR3: CASRLTEMNTEAFF. CDR3 nucleotide sequence: TGTGCCAGCAGATTAACAGAGATGAACACTGAAGCTTTCTTT.

The chain couples TRBV4-3 to TRBJ2-7; D is uncertain. Trimming left V 1 base short and J 13 bases short, with 17 bases between. The CDR3 is 13 residues long. The germline V gene encodes CDR1 LGHNA and CDR2 YSLEER. The CDR3 region is CASSQVRGWKTYF. In nucleotides, the CDR3 is TGCGCCAGCAGCCAAGTTCGAGGATGGAAAACTTACTTC.

The V and J genes are TRBV10-3 and TRBJ2-7, with 14 bases fitting TRBD2. Germline V gene lookup returns CDR1 ENHRY and CDR2 SYGVKD. The CDR3 spans 16 residues. V shed 11 bases, J shed 2 bases, and the junction held 11 bases outside the gene matches. The CDR3 DNA reads as TGTGCCGCGTCACCAGGGACTAGCGGGGGTACCTACGAGCAGTACTTC. Protein product: CAASPGTSGGTYEQYF.

This rearrangement joins TRBV5-6 to TRBJ2-2; 7 bases fit TRBD2. CDR3 length equals 15 residues. The V gene end was trimmed by 1 base and the J gene end by 6 bases; junction bases not matched to a gene: 6. Germline CDR1 reads SGHDT; CDR2 reads YYEEEE. CDR3 sequence reads: CASSLTGDYAGELFF. CDR3 bases: TGTGCCAGCAGCTTGACCGGGGACTACGCCGGGGAGCTGTTTTTT.

This clone was seen only a few times. This sequence joins TRBV11-2 and TRBJ1-3, with D unresolved. CDR1 SGHAT and CDR2 FQNNGV come from the germline V gene. There are 12 residues in the CDR3. Trimming took off 5 bases at V and 0 bases at J, with 2 bases between the two ends. The CDR3: CASSRSGNTIYF. The DNA of the CDR3 is TGTGCCAGCAGCCGCTCTGGAAACACCATATATTTT.